The rows below give T cell receptor beta chains drawn from one sample of a study of cytomegalovirus exposure and HLA in healthy donors. The assay was immunoSEQ multiplex PCR, and TCRdb's table has in-frame clones only and misses some. Of roughly 50,000 clones detected, about 92% appear once; the ten largest clones hold 1.1%. Sequenced input: PBMCs. The receptors derive from a man between 18 and 29 years old in good health and CMV-seronegative. Both conserved end residues are part of each CDR3. D genes are given only for firm matches. A row's size may be missing; if present it is once, few, many or a size class.

v_gene,abundance,d_gene,j_gene,CDR3nt,CDR3aa
TRBV4-1,NA,TRBD1,TRBJ2-1,TGCGCCAGCAGCCTAATACAGGGGGTGATGTTCTTC,CASSLIQGVMFF
TRBV6-5,NA,NA,TRBJ1-1,TGTGCCAGCAGTTACTCGGCCAGGGCGAACACTGAAGCTTTCTTT,CASSYSARANTEAFF
TRBV5-4,NA,NA,TRBJ2-1,TGTGCCAGCAGCCTCCAGCGGAACTCCTACAATGAGCAGTTCTTC,CASSLQRNSYNEQFF
TRBV5-4,once,NA,TRBJ2-3,TGTGCCAGCGGCGCTGGGACTTCTCCTACAGATACGCAGTATTTT,CASGAGTSPTDTQYF
TRBV11-3,NA,NA,TRBJ2-5,TGTGCCAGCAGCCCGTGGGGGCCCTTGAAAGAGACCCAGTACTTC,CASSPWGPLKETQYF
TRBV4-1,NA,TRBD1,TRBJ1-4,TGCGCCAGCAGCCGCCAGGGGGGCTCCATTGAAAAACTGTTTTTT,CASSRQGGSIEKLFF
TRBV6-1,few,TRBD1,TRBJ2-1,TGTGCCAGCAGTCTAGGGACAGGGGGGTCATTTGAGCAGTTCTTC,CASSLGTGGSFEQFF
TRBV7-8,NA,NA,TRBJ2-2,TGTGCCAGCAGCTTAGCGCTGAGAGAGGGGCTGTTTTTT,CASSLALREGLFF
TRBV7-9,NA,NA,TRBJ2-7,TGTGCCAGCAGCTGGGCCATTGGAGAGCAGTACTTC,CASSWAIGEQYF
TRBV27,NA,NA,TRBJ2-7,TGTGCCAGCAGTGAGGGCAGGGGCTACGAGCAGTACTTC,CASSEGRGYEQYF
TRBV5-1,NA,NA,TRBJ2-2,TGCGCCAGCAGCCTAGGGGAAACCGGGGAGCTGTTTTTT,CASSLGETGELFF
TRBV7-6,NA,TRBD2,TRBJ2-5,TGTGCCAGCAGCTTAGCGCGGGGAGGGGAGACCGAGACCCAGTACTTC,CASSLARGGETETQYF
TRBV29-1,NA,NA,TRBJ1-1,TGCAGCGCCGGGAACACTGAAGCTTTCTTT,CSAGNTEAFF
TRBV6-1,NA,NA,TRBJ1-2,TGTGCCAGCAGTGACATCCGGACTATACGGGAATATGGCTACACCTTC,CASSDIRTIREYGYTF
TRBV2,NA,NA,TRBJ1-3,TGTGCCAGCAGACTATCCACTGGAAACACCATATATTTT,CASRLSTGNTIYF
TRBV27,NA,NA,TRBJ1-5,TGTGCCAGCAGTAACAGGACCTTTAGCAATCAGCCCCAGCATTTT,CASSNRTFSNQPQHF
TRBV7-9,NA,NA,TRBJ1-1,TGTGCCAGCAGCTCAAGCCAGGGCGGAACTGAAGCTTTCTTT,CASSSSQGGTEAFF
TRBV4-1,NA,TRBD2,TRBJ2-3,TGCGCCAGCAGCCACCCACTTAAAGACAGCGGGAGGGCCCGGGGGCTAGATACGCAGTATTTT,CASSHPLKDSGRARGLDTQYF
TRBV11-2,NA,NA,TRBJ2-3,TGTGCCAGCAGCTTAGGGCTGGAGGAGACGCAGTATTTT,CASSLGLEETQYF
TRBV7-3,once,NA,TRBJ1-1,TGTGCCAGCAGCTTATCCACAGCTGCTGAAGCTTTCTTT,CASSLSTAAEAFF
TRBV27,medium-sized,TRBD1,TRBJ2-3,TGTGCCACCCGGACAGGGGCCTCAAATACGCAGTATTTT,CATRTGASNTQYF
TRBV6-5,NA,TRBD1,TRBJ2-1,TGTGCCAGCAGTTATGGACAGGGGGCTTCTGAGCAGTTCTTC,CASSYGQGASEQFF
TRBV2,NA,TRBD2,TRBJ2-3,TGTGCCAGCAGTGATGGGGGGGTCACAGATACGCAGTATTTT,CASSDGGVTDTQYF
TRBV7-8,NA,NA,TRBJ2-4,TGTGCCAGCAGCTTAGGGGGCGAAGGGAACATTCAGTACTTC,CASSLGGEGNIQYF
TRBV4-2,NA,TRBD2,TRBJ2-1,TGTGCCAGCAGCCAAGAACCCAGCGGGAGGGCCTACAATGAGCAGTTCTTC,CASSQEPSGRAYNEQFF